This TCR beta chain was documented in a study of cytomegalovirus exposure and HLA in healthy donors. Study results and caveats: Owing to their indistinguishability, certain V segments, notably TRBV6-2 and TRBV6-3, were excluded.

The primer mix had 60 Vbeta and 13 Jbeta primers. Clones were sequenced by immunoSEQ multiplex PCR, and TCRdb holds only the in-frame ones, with some missing. The repertoire holds fewer than 200,000 clones, less than 80% seen once, with approximately 0.76% in the top ten. Points on this clone: What it recognizes is unknown.

Trimming removed 3 bases from V and 2 bases from J, with 8 bases in between. The CDR3 has 13 residues. Germline CDR1 reads SGDLS; CDR2 reads YYNGEE. The chain uses TRBV9 and TRBJ1-1; possibly TRBD1 for D (5 bases). The sequence was obtained from a female donor in good health and CMV-seronegative. The material sequenced was PBMCs. The CDR3 DNA follows: TGTGCCAGCAGCGGACAGCCAAACACTGAAGCTTTCTTT. Protein sequence: CASSGQPNTEAFF.